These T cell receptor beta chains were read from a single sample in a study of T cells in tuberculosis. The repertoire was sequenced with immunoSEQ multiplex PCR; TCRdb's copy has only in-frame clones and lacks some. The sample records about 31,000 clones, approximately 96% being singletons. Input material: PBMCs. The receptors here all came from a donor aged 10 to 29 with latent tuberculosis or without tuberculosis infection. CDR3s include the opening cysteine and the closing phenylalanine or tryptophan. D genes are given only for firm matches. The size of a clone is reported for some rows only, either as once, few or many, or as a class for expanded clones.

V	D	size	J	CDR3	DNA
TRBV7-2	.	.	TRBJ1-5	CASSLMDRNQPQHF	TGTGCCAGCAGCCTAATGGACAGAAATCAGCCCCAGCATTTT
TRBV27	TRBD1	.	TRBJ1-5	CASRKQGARQPQHF	TGTGCCAGCAGAAAACAGGGGGCTCGTCAGCCCCAGCATTTT
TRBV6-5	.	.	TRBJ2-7	CASSYSVGGRNEQYF	TGTGCCAGCAGTTACTCTGTAGGAGGGCGGAACGAGCAGTACTTC
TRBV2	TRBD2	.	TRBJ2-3	CASGGASGPGTQYF	TGTGCCAGCGGAGGGGCTAGCGGGCCCGGTACGCAGTATTTT
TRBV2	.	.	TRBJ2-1	CASSEEPLSYNEQFF	TGTGCCAGCAGTGAAGAGCCCCTCTCCTACAATGAGCAGTTCTTC
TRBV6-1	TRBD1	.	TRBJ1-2	CASGGTGDYGYTF	TGTGCCAGCGGGGGAACAGGGGATTATGGCTACACCTTC
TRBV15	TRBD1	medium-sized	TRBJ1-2	CAIGWQGVDGYTF	TGTGCCATCGGGTGGCAGGGGGTGGATGGCTACACCTTC
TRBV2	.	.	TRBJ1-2	CASSADGILGYGYTF	TGTGCCAGCAGTGCTGACGGGATCCTTGGCTATGGCTACACCTTC
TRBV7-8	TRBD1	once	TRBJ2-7	CAIGQGSFYEQYF	TGTGCCATCGGACAGGGGAGTTTCTACGAGCAGTACTTC
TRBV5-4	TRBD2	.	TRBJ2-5	CASSLAPLAGQETQYF	TGTGCCAGTAGCTTGGCACCCCTAGCGGGGCAAGAGACCCAGTACTTC
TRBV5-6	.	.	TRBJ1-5	CASSSQATGPQHF	TGTGCCAGCAGCTCGCAGGCCACCGGGCCCCAGCATTTT
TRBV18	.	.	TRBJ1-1	CASSHSGQRNTEAFF	TGTGCCAGCTCACATTCCGGACAGAGGAACACTGAAGCTTTCTTT
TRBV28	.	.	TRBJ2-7	CASRVDSSYEQYF	TGTGCCAGCAGGGTGGACAGCTCCTACGAGCAGTACTTC
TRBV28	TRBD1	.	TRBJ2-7	CASSLPGQGFSYEQYF	TGTGCCAGCAGTTTACCGGGACAGGGATTCTCCTACGAGCAGTACTTC
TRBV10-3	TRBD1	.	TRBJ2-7	CASKGQGNSYEQYF	TGTGCCTCGAAAGGACAGGGGAACTCCTACGAGCAGTACTTC
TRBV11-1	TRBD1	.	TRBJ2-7	CASSYPGTGVLSEQYF	TGTGCCAGCAGCTATCCCGGGACAGGGGTCCTTAGCGAGCAGTACTTC
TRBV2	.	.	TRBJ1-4	CASTYGHELFF	TGTGCCAGCACCTATGGACATGAACTGTTTTTT
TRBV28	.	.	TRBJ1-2	CASSLYSPGVYYGYTF	TGTGCCAGCAGTTTATACTCTCCGGGTGTATACTATGGCTACACCTTC
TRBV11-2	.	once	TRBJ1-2	CASSLDLKGGVHGYTF	TGTGCCAGCAGCTTAGATCTTAAAGGGGGGGTCCATGGCTACACCTTC
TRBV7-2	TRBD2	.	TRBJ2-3	CASANAGGLPDTQYF	TGTGCCAGCGCAAACGCGGGGGGGCTACCAGATACGCAGTATTTT
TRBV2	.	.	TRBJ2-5	CASSQILRETQYF	TGTGCCAGCAGTCAAATCTTACGGGAGACCCAGTACTTC
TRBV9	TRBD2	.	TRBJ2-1	CASGLNPTSGGPYNEQFF	TGTGCCAGCGGCTTAAACCCGACTAGCGGGGGGCCGTACAATGAGCAGTTCTTC
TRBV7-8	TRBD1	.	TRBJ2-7	CASTQGQGRRRQYF	TGTGCCAGCACCCAAGGACAGGGGCGACGGAGGCAGTACTTC
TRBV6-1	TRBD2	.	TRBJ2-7	CASKRGHPYEQYF	TGTGCCAGCAAGCGGGGCCACCCCTACGAGCAGTACTTC
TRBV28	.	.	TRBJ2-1	CASAAGVSSYNEQFF	TGTGCCAGCGCCGCCGGGGTAAGCTCCTACAATGAGCAGTTCTTC
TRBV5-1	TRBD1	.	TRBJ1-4	CASSPTGQTNEKLFF	TGCGCCAGCAGCCCAACGGGACAGACTAATGAAAAACTGTTTTTT
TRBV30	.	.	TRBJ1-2	CAWSDMVQGVGYTF	TGTGCCTGGAGTGATATGGTACAGGGAGTAGGCTACACCTTC
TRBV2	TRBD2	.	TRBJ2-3	CASSDNTASGGF	TGTGCCAGCAGTGATAATACTGCTAGCGGGGGATTT
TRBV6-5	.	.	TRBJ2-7	CASSSGTSTYEQYF	TGTGCCAGCAGTTCCGGGACATCCACCTACGAGCAGTACTTC
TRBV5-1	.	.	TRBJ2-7	CASSLDSPLEQYF	TGCGCCAGCAGCTTGGACAGTCCTTTAGAGCAGTACTTC
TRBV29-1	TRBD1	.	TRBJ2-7	CSVEGGQGPYEQYF	TGCAGCGTTGAGGGGGGACAGGGCCCCTACGAGCAGTACTTC
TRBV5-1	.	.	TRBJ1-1	CASNLAGETEAFF	TGCGCCAGCAACCTGGCCGGGGAGACTGAAGCTTTCTTT
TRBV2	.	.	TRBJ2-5	CASREETQYF	TGTGCCAGCCGGGAGGAGACCCAGTACTTC
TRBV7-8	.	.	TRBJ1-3	CASSPDSARSGNTIYF	TGTGCCAGCAGCCCCGACAGTGCCCGCTCTGGAAACACCATATATTTT
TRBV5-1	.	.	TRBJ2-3	CASRGNRQAGDTQYF	TGCGCCAGCAGGGGGAATCGGCAGGCGGGAGATACGCAGTATTTT
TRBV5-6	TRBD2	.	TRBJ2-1	CASSQGLAGVREQFF	TGTGCCAGCAGCCAAGGACTAGCGGGAGTCAGGGAGCAGTTCTTC
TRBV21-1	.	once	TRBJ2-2	CASTGTSNTGELFF	TGTGCCAGTACCGGGACTTCCAACACCGGGGAGCTGTTTTTT
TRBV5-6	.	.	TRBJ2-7	CASSFGRGSVYEQYF	TGTGCCAGCAGCTTCGGACGGGGGTCGGTCTACGAGCAGTACTTC
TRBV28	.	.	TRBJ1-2	CASSSSIQGGYGYTF	TGTGCCAGTTCTTCAAGTATTCAGGGCGGCTATGGCTACACCTTC
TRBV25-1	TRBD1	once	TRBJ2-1	CASSADRGNNEQFF	TGTGCCAGCAGTGCGGACAGGGGAAATAATGAGCAGTTCTTC
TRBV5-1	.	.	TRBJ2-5	CASSLFSTGQETQYF	TGCGCCAGCAGCTTGTTTTCTACGGGACAAGAGACCCAGTACTTC
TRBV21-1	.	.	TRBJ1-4	CASSKIVVGGAPEKLFF	TGTGCCAGCAGCAAAATTGTCGTTGGGGGGGCGCCTGAAAAACTGTTTTTT